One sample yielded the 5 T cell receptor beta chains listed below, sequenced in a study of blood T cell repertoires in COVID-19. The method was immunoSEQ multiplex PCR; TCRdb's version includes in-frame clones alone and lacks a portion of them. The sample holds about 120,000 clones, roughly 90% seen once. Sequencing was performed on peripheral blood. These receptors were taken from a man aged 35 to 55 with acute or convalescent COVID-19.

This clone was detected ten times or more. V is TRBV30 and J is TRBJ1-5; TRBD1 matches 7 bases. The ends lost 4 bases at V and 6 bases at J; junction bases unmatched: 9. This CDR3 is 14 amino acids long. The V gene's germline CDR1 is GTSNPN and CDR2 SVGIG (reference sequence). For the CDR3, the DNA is TGTGCCTGGACCACCTCAGGGGGGCTTCAGCCCCAGCATTTT. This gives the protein CAWTTSGGLQPQHF.

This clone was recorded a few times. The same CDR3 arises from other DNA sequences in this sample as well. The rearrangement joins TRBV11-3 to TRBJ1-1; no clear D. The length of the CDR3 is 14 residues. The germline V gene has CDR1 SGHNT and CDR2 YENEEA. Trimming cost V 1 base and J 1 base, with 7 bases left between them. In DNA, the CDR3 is TGTGCCAGCAGCTTAGGGGGAGGGAACACTGAAGCTTTCTTT. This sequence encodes CASSLGGGNTEAFF.

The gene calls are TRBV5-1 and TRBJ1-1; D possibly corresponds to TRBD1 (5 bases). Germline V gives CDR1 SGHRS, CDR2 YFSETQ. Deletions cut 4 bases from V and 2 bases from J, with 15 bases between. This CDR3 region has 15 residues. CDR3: CASSHGRGVNTEAFF. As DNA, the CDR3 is TGCGCCAGCAGCCACGGTCGGGGGGTTAACACTGAAGCTTTCTTT. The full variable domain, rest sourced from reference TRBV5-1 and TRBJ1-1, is KAGVTQTPRYLIKTRGQQVTLSCSPISGHRSVSWYQQTPGQGLQFLFEYFSETQRNKGNFPGRFSGRQFSNSRSEMNVSTLELGDSALYLCASSHGRGVNTEAFFGQGTRLTVV.

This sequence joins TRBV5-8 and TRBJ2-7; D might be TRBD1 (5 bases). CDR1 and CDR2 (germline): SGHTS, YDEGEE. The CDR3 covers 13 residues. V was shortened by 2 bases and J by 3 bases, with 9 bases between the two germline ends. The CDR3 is CASSFDSYYEQYF. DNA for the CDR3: TGTGCCAGCAGCTTTGACAGCTACTACGAGCAGTACTTC.

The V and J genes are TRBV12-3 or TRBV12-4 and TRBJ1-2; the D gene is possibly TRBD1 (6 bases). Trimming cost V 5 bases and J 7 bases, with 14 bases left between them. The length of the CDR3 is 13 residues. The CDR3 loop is CASSTGTTSGYTF. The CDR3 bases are TGTGCCAGCAGTACAGGGACGACGTCTGGCTACACCTTC.